This T cell receptor (beta chain) was recovered during a study of Ad26.COV2.S vaccination and SARS-CoV-2 variants. Study-wide points: Reported post-vaccination CD8+ and CD4+ T cell responses to spike showed substantial breadth.

Treatment reported: roughly 18 received Ad26.COV2.S at low or high dose, single or two shots; about five received placebo; per-sample allocation not given. Samples were taken on day 63 after the first vaccine or placebo injection. This CDR3 has 14 residues. V lost 4 bases, J lost 5 bases, and 13 bases lay in between. In germline, CDR1 is SNHLY, CDR2 FYNNEI. As regards this clone: What it binds is unknown.

Sequencing was performed with immunoSEQ multiplex PCR; in TCRdb, only in-frame clones are kept and a portion is missing. The data contain about 680,000 clones, roughly 90% of them singletons. The sample in question was peripheral blood, obtained in a trial of Ad26.COV2.S vaccine versus placebo. The source is a person aged 18-65 years who received the Ad26.COV2.S COVID-19 vaccine or a placebo. J is TRBJ2-3 and V is TRBV2, with D perhaps TRBD1 (5 bases). The DNA for the CDR3 is TGTGCCAGCAGTGGACAGCCAGTGAGAGATACGCAGTATTTT. It is translated as CASSGQPVRDTQYF.